Below, 21 T cell receptor beta chains from the same sample are listed, as sequenced in a study of blood T cell repertoires in COVID-19. Method: immunoSEQ multiplex PCR; TCRdb's copy keeps in-frame clones and lacks some. The sample holds about 190,000 clones, about 83% seen once. Sequencing was done on a sample of PBMCs or T cells enriched from blood (not recorded which). The receptors come from a woman in her twenties or thirties who had been exposed to COVID-19.

The chain has TRBV19 and TRBJ2-7; TRBD1 agrees at 9 bases. After removal of 4 bases from V and 4 bases from J, the junction contained 11 bases not matched to a gene. This CDR3 has 16 residues. The germline gives CDR1 LNHDA, CDR2 SQIVND (reference sequence). The CDR3 here is CASSTPGQGTAYEQYF. The CDR3 region has the DNA TGTGCCAGTAGTACCCCCGGACAGGGGACGGCTTACGAGCAGTACTTC.

For the CDR3, the DNA is TGTGCCAGCAGCTCAGACACAGGGGTTTCCGAAGCTTTCTTT. Protein sequence: CASSSDTGVSEAFF. The chain is built from TRBV5-6 and TRBJ1-1; TRBD1 agrees at 7 bases. From germline, CDR1 is SGHDT and CDR2 YYEEEE. The CDR3 loop spans 14 amino acids. Trimming removed 3 bases from V and 8 bases from J; junction bases left unmatched: 10.

On this clone: This specimen includes other DNA sequences encoding the same CDR3. This chain connects TRBV5-1 to TRBJ1-1, with D possibly matching TRBD1 (5 bases). The germline gives CDR1 SGHRS, CDR2 YFSETQ. The CDR3 length is 13 residues. Trimming stripped 1 base from V and 5 bases from J, with 9 bases between. In nucleotides, the CDR3 is TGCGCCAGCAGCTTGAGCGGGGGTACTGAAGCTTTCTTT. Translation gives CASSLSGGTEAFF.

V and J are TRBV4-1 and TRBJ1-4; TRBD1 agrees at 7 bases. The CDR3 runs to 18 residues. Trimming took 2 bases from V and 2 from J; bases not matched to a gene: 11. Germline V gene data show CDR1 as MGHRA and CDR2 as YSYEKL. CDR3 residues: CASSQSPGGIETNEKLFF. The CDR3 region has the DNA TGCGCCAGCAGCCAATCTCCAGGGGGAATAGAGACTAATGAAAAACTGTTTTTT.

The chain has TRBV6-5 and TRBJ1-4, with TRBD1 matching over 8 bases. The CDR3 totals 14 residues. V shed 6 bases, J shed 4 bases, and the junction held 4 bases outside the gene matches. Looked up from germline, CDR1 is MNHEY and CDR2 is SVGAGI. The CDR3 spells CASSRGQVNEKLFF. CDR3 sequence (DNA): TGTGCCAGCAGCCGGGGACAGGTTAATGAAAAACTGTTTTTT.

The rearrangement links TRBV27 to TRBJ2-1; TRBD1 aligns across 8 bases. This CDR3 is 14 amino acids long. With 0 bases clipped from V and 8 bases from J, the junction kept 3 bases outside the gene matches. CDR1 MNHEY and CDR2 SMNVEV come from the germline V gene (reference sequence). CDR3 coding DNA: TGTGCCAGCAGTTTATCGGGGACAGGCTATGAGCAGTTCTTC. Its protein is CASSLSGTGYEQFF.

The chain combines TRBV10-3 with TRBJ2-3, with D hard to call. The germline V and J ends were trimmed by 10 bases and 6 bases, with 11 bases remaining between them. The CDR3 is made up of 11 amino acids. Germline V gene lookup returns CDR1 ENHRY and CDR2 SYGVKD. The CDR3 nucleotides are TGTGCCACGAGGTTGTACGATACGCAGTATTTT. This encodes CATRLYDTQYF.

The chain joins TRBV2 to TRBJ2-3; D is uncertain. The CDR3 consists of 15 residues. Germline loops: CDR1 SNHLY, CDR2 FYNNEI. V lost 0 bases and J 6 bases, leaving 13 bases between the germline ends. DNA for the CDR3: TGTGCCAGCAGTGAAGCGCTTTCTGTACTGGATACGCAGTATTTT. It yields the protein CASSEALSVLDTQYF.

This clone was seen a few times. The chain employs TRBV27 and TRBJ1-5; maybe TRBD1 (5 bases). V was clipped by 5 bases and J by 7 bases, with 18 bases between them. The CDR3 has 15 amino acids. Per germline, CDR1 MNHEY and CDR2 SMNVEV (reference sequence). This CDR3 is CASSLGLNGGQPQHF. CDR3 DNA sequence: TGTGCCAGCAGTCTGGGACTAAATGGGGGGCAGCCCCAGCATTTT.

The chain is built from TRBV5-6 and TRBJ1-1; 7 bases match TRBD1. From germline, CDR1 is SGHDT and CDR2 YYEEEE. The CDR3 extends over 15 amino acids. V was clipped by 0 bases and J by 1 base; unmatched bases: 3. The CDR3 here is CASSLVGTENTEAFF. DNA of the CDR3: TGTGCCAGCAGCTTGGTGGGGACAGAGAACACTGAAGCTTTCTTT.

The rearrangement joins TRBV15 to TRBJ2-2, with 7 positions matching TRBD1. This CDR3 has 13 residues. V shed 3 bases, J shed 6 bases, and the junction held 1 base outside the gene matches. Germline V CDR1 and CDR2: LNHNV, YYDKDF (reference sequence). The CDR3: CATSRTGPGELFF. CDR3 sequence (DNA): TGTGCCACCAGCAGGACAGGGCCCGGGGAGCTGTTTTTT.

V gene TRBV7-8 combines with J gene TRBJ1-1; D uncertain. The germline gives CDR1 SGHVS, CDR2 FQNEAQ. The CDR3 is 17 amino acids. V gave up 2 bases and J gave up 0 bases, with 16 bases separating them. The CDR3 nucleotides read TGTGCCAGCAGCTTATCCCGGGGAATTTACATGAACACTGAAGCTTTCTTT. Translating it yields CASSLSRGIYMNTEAFF.

A few counts support this clone. The chain uses TRBV5-5 and TRBJ1-5; possible D gene TRBD1, 6 bases. The CDR3 has 17 amino acids. CDR1 and CDR2 from the germline V gene are SGHKS and YYEKEE (reference sequence). Trimming removed 4 bases at V and 5 bases at J, with 22 bases between. This chain's CDR3 is CASSTRTAIRVDQPQHF. CDR3 DNA sequence: TGTGCCAGCAGCACCCGGACAGCTATTAGAGTGGATCAGCCCCAGCATTTT. Looking up the rest from reference TRBV5-5 and TRBJ1-5 gives the full variable domain: DAGVTQSPTHLIKTRGQQVTLRCSPISGHKSVSWYQQVLGQGPQFIFQYYEKEERGRGNFPDRFSARQFPNYSSELNVNALLLGDSALYLCASSTRTAIRVDQPQHFGDGTRLSIL.

This clone showed up just a few times. V is TRBV6-5 and J is TRBJ1-2, with D possibly matching TRBD1 (6 bases). The CDR3 consists of 14 residues. Trimming removed 6 bases at V and 4 bases at J, with 15 bases between. CDR1 MNHEY and CDR2 SVGAGI come from the germline V gene. The CDR3 DNA reads as TGTGCCAGCAGCTATATCGCGGGGGCCTATGGCTACACCTTC. Amino acid sequence: CASSYIAGAYGYTF.

The CDR3 reads CASSEQSSGNTIYF. CDR3 sequence (DNA): TGTGCCAGCAGTGAACAGTCTTCTGGAAACACCATATATTTT. The V call is TRBV2, the J call TRBJ1-3; D gene unclear. This CDR3 has 14 residues. The ends were cut back, 2 bases at V and 1 base at J, with 6 bases in the middle. The germline gives CDR1 SNHLY, CDR2 FYNNEI.

V gene TRBV28 combines with J gene TRBJ2-1, with D perhaps matching TRBD1 (5 bases). Germline V gives CDR1 MDHEN, CDR2 SYDVKM. The ends were cut back, 3 bases at V and 1 base at J, with 10 bases in the middle. This CDR3 spans 15 amino acids. CDR3 DNA: TGTGCCAGCAGTTTTCCAGGGCCATCCTACAATGAGCAGTTCTTC. Residues: CASSFPGPSYNEQFF.

This clone has just a few counts. The rearrangement joins TRBV5-1 to TRBJ1-1; 7 bases line up with TRBD1. Per germline, CDR1 SGHRS and CDR2 YFSETQ. The V and J ends lost 0 bases and 3 bases, in that order; junction bases with no gene match: 8. The CDR3 has 16 residues. CDR3 protein: CASSLEGRGAYTEAFF. Written as DNA, the CDR3 is TGCGCCAGCAGCTTGGAGGGCAGGGGGGCGTACACTGAAGCTTTCTTT.

V usage is TRBV10-3 and J usage is TRBJ2-2, with D uncertain. Germline assignment: CDR1 ENHRY and CDR2 SYGVKD. V was trimmed by 10 bases and J by 6 bases, leaving 18 bases between them. This CDR3 comprises 14 residues. CDR3 in amino acids: CATVAPPPAGELFF. The CDR3 DNA reads TGTGCCACCGTAGCTCCCCCCCCGGCCGGGGAGCTGTTTTTT.

This CDR3 is CASAAGGASTDTQYF. The DNA for the CDR3 is TGTGCTAGTGCCGCGGGGGGTGCTAGCACAGATACGCAGTATTTT. The V gene is TRBV12-5, the J gene TRBJ2-3; the match to TRBD2 covers 8 bases. The CDR3 runs to 15 residues. Germline values: CDR1 LGHNT, CDR2 FRNRAP. Germline trimming cut 7 bases from V and 0 bases from J; bases unmatched to any gene: 6.

Regarding this clone: At one of its ends the junction is not consistent with the germline gene, which may arise from a read error. V gene TRBV7-7 combines with J gene TRBJ2-1, with a possible D match to TRBD2 (5 bases). CDR1 is SSHAT, CDR2 FNYEAQ, per germline (reference sequence). CDR3 size: 12 residues. As DNA, the CDR3 is TGTGCTAGCAGCCCATATCGGGGTGAGCAGTTCTTC. Encoded protein: CASSPYRGEQFF.

The rearrangement links TRBV6-6 to TRBJ1-2; TRBD1 matches at 8 bases. V shed 5 bases and J 0 bases; nucleotides not matched to a gene: 8. The CDR3 consists of 16 residues. Germline CDR1 reads MNHNY; CDR2 reads SVGAGI (reference sequence). The CDR3 spells CASSNFDRGTNYGYTF. In DNA, the CDR3 is TGTGCCAGCAGTAACTTCGACAGGGGTACTAACTATGGCTACACCTTC.